This T cell receptor (beta chain) emerged from a study of beta chain features in type 1 diabetes. All of the isolated RNA was reverse transcribed, so expressed TCRB transcripts were sequenced. TCRdb's table, derived via immunoSEQ multiplex PCR, lists solely in-frame clones and lacks some. This repertoire shows 600,000 to 650,000 clones, around 15% found once; its top ten account for about 0.086%. It was via CD45RO/CCR7/CD25/CD127/CD95/CD27 that CD4+ naive, central memory, regulatory and stem cell-like memory cells were sorted. The CDR3 is 15 amino acids. V was trimmed by 5 bases and J by 5 bases, leaving 19 bases between them. Germline V gene data show CDR1 as SEHNR and CDR2 as FQNEAQ (reference sequence). This clone was seen more than once but under ten times.

This receptor was identified in a man aged 18 to 29 in good health. The J gene is TRBJ2-7, the V gene TRBV7-9; maybe TRBD2 (6 bases). The source material was naive CD4+ T cells from blood. The CDR3 DNA sequence: TGTGCCAGCAGCACCCGGGACCAGGGAGGCAACGAGCAGTACTTC. Its translation is CASSTRDQGGNEQYF. Looking up the rest from reference TRBV7-9 and TRBJ2-7 gives the full variable domain: DTGVSQNPRHKITKRGQNVTFRCDPISEHNRLYWYRQTLGQGPEFLTYFQNEAQLEKSRLLSDRFSAERPKGSFSTLEIQRTEQGDSAMYLCASSTRDQGGNEQYFGPGTRLTVT.